The T cell receptor (beta chain) under discussion was sequenced for a study of T cells after yellow fever vaccination. Study results and caveats: FACS-sorted repertoires could contain abundant clonotypes contaminating from the bulk population. Although the secondary response was weaker, it peaked faster, at day 5 versus 15.

A few counts support this clonotype. Its antigen is not identified. For TCR, cDNA came from 5'RACE template switching, which added a universal primer site and UMIs. One entry per CDR3 protein, called by TCRdb with MiXCR from the 5' RACE reads. The profile shows 500,000 to 550,000 distinct CDR3 sequences, roughly a fifth of them singletons. This CDR3 is built from 14 residues. Trimming left V 0 bases short and J 5 bases short, with 10 bases between. CDR1 is SGHRS and CDR2 is YFSETQ in the germline V gene. This TCR came from a man aged 18-30 years who received the YFV17D yellow fever vaccine. This chain uses TRBV5-1 with TRBJ2-3, with D perhaps assigned TRBD1 or TRBD2 (5 bases each). Sequenced here: PBMCs, sampled about 20 days after the first yellow fever vaccination. CDR3 in DNA: TGCGCCAGCAGCTTGGGAATTGGGGGAGATACGCAGTATTTT. Its protein product is CASSLGIGGDTQYF.